The rows below give T cell receptor beta chains drawn from one sample of a study of neoadjuvant nivolumab and ipilimumab in lung cancer. Assay used: immunoSEQ multiplex PCR; TCRdb lists only in-frame clones, some missing. This table holds 18,000 or so clones, 60% to 80% found once. The sample was tumor tissue, taken after neoadjuvant nivolumab, alone or with ipilimumab, at or shortly before surgery. All receptors come from an adult with non-small cell lung cancer. CDR3s include the opening cysteine and the closing phenylalanine or tryptophan. A D gene is named only where the DNA matches it firmly. Clone size is given for some rows only: seen once, a few or many times, or a class if the clone is expanded.

>TRBV7-2|TRBJ2-1|-|few
TGTGCCAGCAGCTTAGGGGCGGGGTCCTACAATGAGCAGTTCTTC
CASSLGAGSYNEQFF
>TRBV7-8|TRBJ1-1|-|-
TGTGCCAGCAGCGACGGGGGTTTATTAACTGAAGCTTTCTTT
CASSDGGLLTEAFF
>TRBV7-9|TRBJ1-2|-|-
TGTGCCAGCAGCGAGGTCGGCTATGGCTACACCTTC
CASSEVGYGYTF
>TRBV7-8|TRBJ1-2|-|-
TGTGCCAGCACCTTAGACCGAGGATATGGCTACACCTTC
CASTLDRGYGYTF
>TRBV2|TRBJ2-3|TRBD1|few
TGTGCCAGCAGTGATGGGACAGGGGGCCCATTCACAGATACGCAGTATTTT
CASSDGTGGPFTDTQYF
>TRBV19|TRBJ1-5|-|-
TGTGCCAGTGGGGTGAACAATCAGCCCCAGCATTTT
CASGVNNQPQHF
>TRBV5-6|TRBJ2-1|TRBD1|-
TGTGCCAGCAGCGGTGGGACAGGGATAGTCAATGAGCAGTTCTTC
CASSGGTGIVNEQFF
>TRBV5-4|TRBJ2-3|TRBD2|once
TGTGCCAGCAGGACTAGCGGGGGCCGAACAGATACGCAGTATTTT
CASRTSGGRTDTQYF
>TRBV18|TRBJ1-1|-|-
TGTGCCAGCTCACCATTAATGAACACTGAAGCTTTCTTT
CASSPLMNTEAFF
>TRBV15|TRBJ1-5|-|-
TGTGCCACCAGCAGAGAAGGGGGTCAGCCCCAGCATTTT
CATSREGGQPQHF
>TRBV6-1|TRBJ1-6|-|few
TGTGCCAGCAGTGAAGGGTTTCCTCTTAATTCACCCCTCCACTTT
CASSEGFPLNSPLHF
>TRBV5-1|TRBJ2-7|-|-
TGCGCCAGCAGCAGGGACTTGAGCTCCTACGAGCAGTACTTC
CASSRDLSSYEQYF
>TRBV4-1|TRBJ1-2|-|-
TGCGCCAGCAGCCAAGAGGGCTATGGCTACACCTTC
CASSQEGYGYTF
>TRBV7-2|TRBJ1-1|-|-
TGTGCCAGCAGCTCGAGAGCAGGGGCAAGGACTGAAGCTTTCTTT
CASSSRAGARTEAFF
>TRBV7-7|TRBJ2-3|-|few
TGTGCCAGCAGCCGGGGGTACACAGATACGCAGTATTTT
CASSRGYTDTQYF
>TRBV13|TRBJ2-7|TRBD2|-
TGTGCCAGCAGCTTAGCGGATTGGGTAGCGGGGTTTACCTACGAGCAGTACTTC
CASSLADWVAGFTYEQYF
>TRBV4-3|TRBJ1-4|-|-
TGCGCCAGCAGCCCCGTGGCGGGGGATGAAAAACTGTTTTTT
CASSPVAGDEKLFF
>TRBV4-2|TRBJ2-2|TRBD2|-
TGTGCCAGCAGCCAAGATGGGCTAGCGGGGGCCGACACCGGGGAGCTGTTTTTT
CASSQDGLAGADTGELFF
>TRBV30|TRBJ1-1|-|few
TGTGCCTGGAGTTCATGGGGGGGCACTGAAGCTTTCTTT
CAWSSWGGTEAFF
>TRBV6-1|TRBJ1-1|-|-
TGTGCCACCCAGACGGAGGGGAACACTGAAGCTTTCTTT
CATQTEGNTEAFF
>TRBV7-8|TRBJ1-2|-|-
TGTGCCAGCAGCCTAGGCGCAGGGGATGGCTACACCTTC
CASSLGAGDGYTF
>TRBV4-3|TRBJ2-2|-|-
TGCGCTAGCAGCCAAGACCGGGACTTATTTACCGGGGAGCTGTTTTTT
CASSQDRDLFTGELFF
>TRBV5-6|TRBJ2-3|-|-
TGTGCCAGCAGCTCGCGACTAAGGGACTTGCCCGATACGCAGTATTTT
CASSSRLRDLPDTQYF
>TRBV29-1|TRBJ2-1|-|-
TGCAGCGTGTTAATCCAGGGTGGGAATGAGCAGTTCTTC
CSVLIQGGNEQFF
>TRBV4-3|TRBJ2-5|-|-
TGCGCCAGCAGCCACGGAGGGGGAGAGACCCAGTACTTC
CASSHGGGETQYF
>TRBV7-2|TRBJ2-7|-|-
TGTGCCAGCAGCCCGAACCACCGATACGAGCAGTACTTC
CASSPNHRYEQYF
>TRBV27|TRBJ2-7|-|few
TGTGCCAGCAGTTTTCAGGGCCGCTCCTACGAGCAGTACTTC
CASSFQGRSYEQYF
>TRBV30|TRBJ2-7|-|-
TGTGCCTGGAGGGAGGGATCAAGGGAGCAGTACTTC
CAWREGSREQYF
>TRBV5-1|TRBJ2-6|-|-
TGCGCCAGCAGCTTCATCACCTCTGGGGCCAACGTCCTGACTTTC
CASSFITSGANVLTF
>TRBV29-1|TRBJ2-3|-|few
TGCAGCGCTCGAACTAACACAGATACGCAGTATTTT
CSARTNTDTQYF
>TRBV4-2|TRBJ2-5|-|-
TGTGCCAGCAGCCAAGGCGTAACCCAGGGCCAAGAGACCCAGTACTTC
CASSQGVTQGQETQYF
>TRBV5-1|TRBJ2-3|-|-
TGCGCCAGCAGCTTGTTGGCGGATACGCAGTATTTT
CASSLLADTQYF
>TRBV5-4|TRBJ2-5|-|-
TGTGCCAGCAGCTTGGTCCAGCAAGAGACCCAGTACTTC
CASSLVQQETQYF
>TRBV6-1|TRBJ1-1|TRBD1|few
TGTGCCAGCAGCGGGACAGCTTTCTACACTGAAGCTTTCTTT
CASSGTAFYTEAFF
>TRBV5-4|TRBJ2-2|TRBD1|-
TGTGCCAGCAGCTTGAGGACAGGGGAGACCGGGGAGCTGTTTTTT
CASSLRTGETGELFF
>TRBV29-1|TRBJ2-3|-|-
TGCAGCGTTGAAGATGTGGGAAGAAGCACAGATACGCAGTATTTT
CSVEDVGRSTDTQYF
>TRBV18|TRBJ2-7|-|few
TGTGCCAGCTCACCCGGTGGAACTATAAACGAGCAGTACTTC
CASSPGGTINEQYF
>TRBV4-3|TRBJ1-6|-|few
TGCGCCGAAGTGGAGTCACCCCTCCACTTT
CAEVESPLHF
>TRBV4-2|TRBJ1-5|TRBD1|-
TGTGCCAGCAGCCAAGTTTGGACAGGGCGTCTTTATCAGCCCCAGCATTTT
CASSQVWTGRLYQPQHF
>TRBV18|TRBJ2-2|TRBD1|-
TGTGCCAGCTCCCGAGACAGGGCGAACACCGGGGAGCTGTTTTTT
CASSRDRANTGELFF
>TRBV4-3|TRBJ1-2|TRBD1|-
TGCGCCAGCAGCCAAGATCCATCGACAGGGGGCGCGGGATACTATGGCTACACCTTC
CASSQDPSTGGAGYYGYTF
>TRBV6-5|TRBJ1-3|TRBD1|once
TGTGCCAGCAGTTACGACAGGGGGAACACCATATATTTT
CASSYDRGNTIYF
>TRBV5-4|TRBJ2-2|TRBD1|-
TGTGCCACCTCGGGACAGGGTCACACCGGGGAGCTGTTTTTT
CATSGQGHTGELFF
>TRBV20-1|TRBJ1-2|-|-
TGCAGTGCTCGGGACCGTGGCTACACCTTC
CSARDRGYTF
>TRBV5-6|TRBJ1-3|-|-
TGTGCCAGTATGGACGGGGTCAGACCCGGAAACACCATATATTTT
CASMDGVRPGNTIYF
>TRBV18|TRBJ1-1|-|-
TGTGCCAGCTCACCTCGAAAGGGAGGCATGAACACTGAAGCTTTCTTT
CASSPRKGGMNTEAFF
>TRBV6-5|TRBJ1-1|TRBD1|once
TGTGCCAGCAGAACAGGGGGCTGGGTTGCTGAAGCTTTCTTT
CASRTGGWVAEAFF